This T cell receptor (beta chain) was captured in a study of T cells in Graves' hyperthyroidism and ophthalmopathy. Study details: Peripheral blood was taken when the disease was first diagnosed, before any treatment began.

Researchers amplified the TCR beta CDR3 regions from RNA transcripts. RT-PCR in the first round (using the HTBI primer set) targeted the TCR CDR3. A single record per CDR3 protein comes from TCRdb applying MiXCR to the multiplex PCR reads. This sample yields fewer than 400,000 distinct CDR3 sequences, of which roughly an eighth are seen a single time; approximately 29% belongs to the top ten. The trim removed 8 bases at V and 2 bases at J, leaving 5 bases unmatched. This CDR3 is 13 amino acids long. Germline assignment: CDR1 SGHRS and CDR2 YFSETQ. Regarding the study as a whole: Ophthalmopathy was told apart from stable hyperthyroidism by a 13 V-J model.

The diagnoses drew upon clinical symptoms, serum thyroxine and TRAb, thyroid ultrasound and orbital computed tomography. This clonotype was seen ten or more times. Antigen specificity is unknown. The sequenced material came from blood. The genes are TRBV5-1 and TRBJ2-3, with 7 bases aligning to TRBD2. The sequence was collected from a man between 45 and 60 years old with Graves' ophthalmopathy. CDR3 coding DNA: TGCGCCAGTCGCGGGAGAGACACAGATACGCAGTATTTT. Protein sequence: CASRGRDTDTQYF.